This T cell receptor (beta chain) was captured by sequencing in a study of radiation and T cells in renal cell carcinoma. Study-level information: Nephrectomy followed 15 Gy stereotactic body radiation by 4 weeks. Study-wide results and limits: From baseline, blood top tumor clonotypes peaked at 2 weeks post-radiation.

This sample's time point: blood 2 weeks post-SBRT. Indicated treatment: 15 Gy SBRT to primary tumor, nephrectomy 4 weeks later. The patient's renal cell carcinoma had clear cell pathology. This CDR3 spans 16 amino acids. The V segment lost 2 bases and the J segment 7 bases; nucleotides outside the gene matches: 13. Germline V CDR1 and CDR2: MNHEY, SMNVEV (reference sequence). Measured with immunoSEQ multiplex PCR; TCRdb has only the in-frame clones, and not every one. This table holds roughly 75,000 clones, about 81% found once. A note on this clone: Its cognate antigen is unknown.

This sequence was found in a man aged 60 to 75 with renal cell carcinoma. The source material was blood, sampled from a patient whose treatment included radiotherapy and nephrectomy. The chain carries TRBV27 and TRBJ1-2, with 7 bases aligning to TRBD1. In nucleotides, the CDR3 is TGTGCCAGCAGTTTAAGGGGGCGTTTGATAGGTAGTGGCTACACCTTC. Residues: CASSLRGRLIGSGYTF.